This entry lists 5 T cell receptor beta chains sequenced from one sample in a study of shared clonotypes between healthy human individuals. Generated by immunoSEQ multiplex PCR, the TCRdb table keeps only in-frame clones and is missing some. The table has 2 million to 2.5 million clones, over 90% seen once. The sequenced material came from naive CD4+ T cells from PBMCs. Subset reported: CD45RA+ positively selected. All receptors derive from a man between 18 and 29 years old in good health. Some clones in this sample may be carry-over from other donors' samples.

V and J are TRBV6-6 and TRBJ1-5; 10 positions match TRBD1. There are 14 residues in the CDR3. Trimming removed 5 bases from V and 5 bases from J; junction bases left unmatched: 3. Germline CDR1 is MNHNY and CDR2 is SVGAGI (reference sequence). CDR3: CASSQDRGYQPQHF. CDR3 DNA: TGTGCCAGCAGTCAGGACAGGGGGTATCAGCCCCAGCATTTT.

The rearrangement uses TRBV13 and TRBJ2-2, with 12 bases aligning to TRBD2. V was clipped by 6 bases and J by 6 bases; unmatched bases: 5. The CDR3 length is 15 residues. Germline-derived CDR1 and CDR2 are PRHDT and FYEKMQ (reference sequence). The CDR3 DNA is TGTGCCAGCAGAAAGACTAGCGGGAGACCCGGGGAGCTGTTTTTT. The encoded protein is CASRKTSGRPGELFF.

The chain uses TRBV28 and TRBJ2-3; D unclear. CDR3 length: 14 amino acids. CDR1 and CDR2 (germline): MDHEN, SYDVKM. Trimming cost V 6 bases and J 2 bases, with 12 bases left between them. Here the CDR3 DNA reads TGTGCCAGCAGCTCGCCCCTGTCCACAGATACGCAGTATTTT. Translation gives CASSSPLSTDTQYF.

This clone was observed a few times. This CDR3 is also generated by other DNA sequences in the sample. V is TRBV2 and J is TRBJ1-5; perhaps TRBD1 as D (6 bases). CDR3 size: 15 residues. V was cut by 2 bases and J by 7 bases, with 15 bases left in between. Germline assignment: CDR1 SNHLY and CDR2 FYNNEI. Here the CDR3 reads CASSESGQGNQPQHF. CDR3 nucleotides: TGTGCCAGCAGTGAAAGCGGGCAGGGGAACCAGCCCCAGCATTTT.

This clone was detected only a few times. The rearrangement uses TRBV10-1 and TRBJ2-1; maybe TRBD2 (6 bases). Germline V gene sequence: CDR1 WNHNN, CDR2 SYGVQD (reference sequence). The CDR3 is 15 residues long. V lost 8 bases, J lost 6 bases, and 20 bases lay in between. CDR3 nucleotide sequence: TGCGCCAGCTCACCGGGAGACATTGGGGGCAATGAGCAGTTCTTC. Amino acids: CASSPGDIGGNEQFF.